This entry lists 26 T cell receptor beta chains sequenced from one sample in a study of cytomegalovirus exposure and HLA in healthy donors. The PCR employed 60 Vbeta primers together with 13 Jbeta primers. The protocol was immunoSEQ multiplex PCR, while the TCRdb copy is restricted to in-frame clones and leaves out a portion. The data show some 100,000 clones, under 80% seen once. The sample consisted of PBMCs. The receptors shown here come from a woman between 45 and 60 years old in good health and CMV-seropositive.

This clone appeared a single time. This rearrangement joins TRBV4-2 to TRBJ1-2, with 7 bases matching TRBD1. J was trimmed by 5 bases and V by 1 base; bases with no gene match: 13. The V gene's germline CDR1 is LGHNA and CDR2 YNFKEQ. There are 17 residues in the CDR3. The CDR3 DNA follows: TGTGCCAGCAGCCAAGTCTCTCAGGGGGGCGATAAATATGGCTACACCTTC. The encoded protein is CASSQVSQGGDKYGYTF.

Regarding this clone: The junction shows a germline mismatch at one end, possibly a read error. The chain joins TRBV27 to TRBJ2-3, with D perhaps matching TRBD1 (5 bases). The germline V gene encodes CDR1 MNHEY and CDR2 SMNVEV (reference sequence). This CDR3 comprises 15 residues. CDR3 sequence reads: CAGSPVQGPADTQYF. The CDR3 region has the DNA TGTGCCGGCAGTCCCGTCCAGGGCCCCGCAGATACGCAGTATTTT.

The chain combines TRBV27 with TRBJ2-5; D perhaps matches TRBD2 (7 bases). Between the trimmed V and J ends, which lost 9 bases and 5 bases, there was a span of 22 bases. Germline CDR1 and CDR2: MNHEY and SMNVEV (reference sequence). The CDR3 is 15 residues long. The CDR3 DNA reads as TGTGCCAGTATGGGGGGGCAGCAAGGGTTTGAGACCCAGTACTTC. Its translation: CASMGGQQGFETQYF.

The chain combines TRBV7-3 with TRBJ2-6; D might be TRBD1 (6 bases). The CDR3 extends over 17 amino acids. The germline CDR1 and CDR2 sequences are SGHTA and FQGTGA. V was clipped by 5 bases and J by 0 bases, with 14 bases between them. The CDR3 sequence is CASSPGRGHSGANVLTF. As DNA, the CDR3 is TGTGCCAGCAGCCCGGGCAGGGGACACTCTGGGGCCAACGTCCTGACTTTC.

This chain links TRBV6-1 with TRBJ1-2; 8 bases fit TRBD1. Trimming took 6 bases from V and 3 from J; bases not matched to a gene: 6. This CDR3 has 14 residues. Germline CDR1 MNHNS, CDR2 SASEGT. CDR3 amino acids: CASRTGGFDYGYTF. DNA for the CDR3: TGTGCCAGCAGAACAGGGGGGTTCGACTATGGCTACACCTTC.

J is TRBJ2-3 and V is TRBV4-1; TRBD2 is a possible D gene (6 bases). Per germline, CDR1 MGHRA and CDR2 YSYEKL. The CDR3 extends over 17 amino acids. Trimming pared 3 bases from V and 2 bases from J, leaving 18 bases between. CDR3 sequence reads: CASSQVQEGPTTDTQYF. CDR3 bases: TGCGCCAGCAGCCAGGTCCAGGAGGGCCCTACCACAGATACGCAGTATTTT.

The chain recombines TRBV9 with TRBJ1-2; D not resolved. Trimming cost V 0 bases and J 5 bases, with 14 bases left between them. Germline V gives CDR1 SGDLS, CDR2 YYNGEE. The CDR3 contains 15 residues. The CDR3 coding sequence is TGTGCCAGCAGCGTAGGGGCCCAGGTTGTGTATGGCTACACCTTC. It specifies CASSVGAQVVYGYTF.

The V gene is TRBV5-1, the J gene TRBJ2-5, with D maybe TRBD2 (5 bases). Matching the DNA end better, TRBJ2-7 makes the J call doubtful. Germline CDR1 and CDR2: SGHRS and YFSETQ. The CDR3 runs to 15 residues. The CDR3, as DNA: TGCGCCAGCAGCGAAGGACCCAGAGAGGGCTACGAGCAGTACTTC. This sequence encodes CASSEGPREGYEQYF.

The chain links TRBV7-9 to TRBJ1-1, with TRBD1 matching 8 bases. The CDR3 contains 14 residues. In germline, CDR1 is SEHNR, CDR2 FQNEAQ (reference sequence). The J segment lost 0 bases and the V segment lost 4 bases, leaving 1 base of the junction unmatched. The CDR3 DNA is TGTGCCAGCAGCTCAGGGGGCATGAACACTGAAGCTTTCTTT. Its protein is CASSSGGMNTEAFF.

The chain joins TRBV19 to TRBJ1-4; 7 bases align to TRBD1. CDR1 and CDR2 from the germline V gene are LNHDA and SQIVND (reference sequence). Germline trimming cut 4 bases from V and 4 bases from J; bases unmatched to any gene: 9. The CDR3 covers 16 residues. The CDR3 region is CASSTLGTELNEKLFF. The CDR3 DNA reads as TGTGCCAGTAGTACCCTGGGGACAGAACTTAATGAAAAACTGTTTTTT.

The V call is TRBV18, the J call TRBJ2-2, with D possibly being TRBD2 (6 bases). The germline V and J ends were trimmed by 2 bases and 7 bases, with 17 bases remaining between them. Germline V lookup: CDR1 KGHSH, CDR2 LQKENI. This CDR3 is 16 amino acids long. CDR3: CASSPVAGRGGGELFF. CDR3 coding DNA: TGTGCCAGCTCACCAGTTGCGGGAAGAGGTGGCGGGGAGCTGTTTTTT.

This chain links TRBV6-5 with TRBJ2-1, with D possibly matching TRBD1 (5 bases). CDR1 is MNHEY and CDR2 is SVGAGI in the germline V gene. This CDR3 is built from 13 residues. V lost 8 bases and J lost 4, with 12 bases in between. The CDR3 here is CASRNGQYNEQFF. The CDR3 bases are TGTGCCAGCCGCAACGGACAATACAATGAGCAGTTCTTC.

On this clone itself: Other nucleotide sequences in the sample specify the same CDR3. The chain links TRBV9 to TRBJ2-2, with D possibly matching TRBD1 (7 bases). Between the trimmed V and J ends, which lost 1 base and 5 bases, there was a span of 9 bases. CDR1 SGDLS and CDR2 YYNGEE come from the germline V gene. This CDR3 is 14 amino acids long. The CDR3 nucleotides read TGTGCCAGCAGCGTACCAGGGGGGACCGGGGAGCTGTTTTTT. Encoded protein: CASSVPGGTGELFF.

This rearrangement joins TRBV7-6 to TRBJ1-1, with D possibly matching TRBD1 (6 bases). The CDR3 totals 14 residues. The germline V and J ends were trimmed by 5 bases and 7 bases, with 17 bases remaining between them. Germline V gene sequence: CDR1 SGHVS, CDR2 FNYEAQ. The CDR3 protein is CASSPSGQISEAFF. CDR3 coding DNA: TGTGCCAGCAGCCCCAGTGGACAGATAAGTGAAGCTTTCTTT.

This CDR3 reads CASGQGRRETQYF. The CDR3, as DNA: TGTGCTAGTGGACAGGGGAGGCGAGAGACCCAGTACTTC. The rearrangement uses TRBV12-5 and TRBJ2-5; D might be TRBD1 (7 bases). Trimming cost V 6 bases and J 4 bases, with 12 bases left between them. The CDR3 runs 13 residues. Germline assignment: CDR1 LGHNT and CDR2 FRNRAP.

The gene calls are TRBV5-5 and TRBJ1-4; D not resolved. CDR3 size: 18 residues. V lost 0 bases and J lost 7, with 22 bases in between. CDR1 is SGHKS and CDR2 is YYEKEE in the germline V gene (reference sequence). The CDR3 DNA reads TGTGCCAGCAGCTTGGGCCCGAACACGGGATCCTATGTTGAAAAACTGTTTTTT. Translated: CASSLGPNTGSYVEKLFF.

The V call is TRBV9, the J call TRBJ2-7; D is ambiguous. The germline V gene encodes CDR1 SGDLS and CDR2 YYNGEE. Trimming pared 0 bases from V and 0 bases from J, leaving 10 bases between. The CDR3 runs 15 residues. The CDR3 region is CASSVGGSFSYEQYF. DNA of the CDR3: TGTGCCAGCAGCGTAGGCGGCAGCTTCTCCTACGAGCAGTACTTC.

This chain links TRBV7-9 with TRBJ2-2, with 8 positions matching TRBD1. The ends lost 5 bases at V and 5 bases at J; junction bases unmatched: 10. There are 16 residues in the CDR3. Germline V gene lookup returns CDR1 SEHNR and CDR2 FQNEAQ (reference sequence). CDR3 in amino acids: CASSPRRTGTTGELFF. The CDR3 coding sequence is TGTGCCAGCAGCCCCCGGAGGACAGGGACAACCGGGGAGCTGTTTTTT.

Here the CDR3 DNA reads TGTGCCAGCAGCGTGGGGGGAGGGCCTATTAACGAGCAGTACTTC. Its translation is CASSVGGGPINEQYF. The V call is TRBV9, the J call TRBJ2-7; 7 positions match TRBD2. This CDR3 comprises 15 residues. Germline CDR1 and CDR2: SGDLS and YYNGEE. With 2 bases clipped from V and 5 bases from J, the junction kept 10 bases outside the gene matches. Combining the CDR3 with reference TRBV9 and TRBJ2-7 gives the whole variable domain DSGVTQTPKHLITATGQRVTLRCSPRSGDLSVYWYQQSLDQGLQFLIQYYNGEERAKGNILERFSAQQFPDLHSELNLSSLELGDSALYFCASSVGGGPINEQYFGPGTRLTVT.

The chain employs TRBV2 and TRBJ2-7; 7 positions match TRBD1. The ends lost 4 bases at V and 1 base at J; junction bases unmatched: 10. In germline, CDR1 is SNHLY, CDR2 FYNNEI. The CDR3 runs to 16 residues. The CDR3 reads CASSVTGTDKSYEQYF. CDR3 nucleotide sequence: TGTGCCAGCAGTGTTACCGGGACAGACAAATCCTACGAGCAGTACTTC.

J is TRBJ2-6 and V is TRBV18; D is undetermined. Germline V gene data show CDR1 as KGHSH and CDR2 as LQKENI. There are 17 residues in the CDR3. Trimming stripped 1 base from V and 2 bases from J, with 12 bases between. Written as DNA, the CDR3 is TGTGCCAGCTCACCACAAATTTCGCGCGCTGGGGCCAACGTCCTGACTTTC. This gives the protein CASSPQISRAGANVLTF.

The CDR3 spells CASSPLRRVDTEAFF. For the CDR3, the DNA is TGTGCCAGCAGCCCTCTGCGTCGTGTCGACACTGAAGCTTTCTTT. The gene calls are TRBV5-6 and TRBJ1-1; D gene uncertain. The germline V and J ends were trimmed by 4 bases and 3 bases, with 16 bases remaining between them. The CDR3 is made up of 15 amino acids. CDR1 is SGHDT, CDR2 YYEEEE, per germline.

The chain joins TRBV13 to TRBJ2-7; the match to TRBD2 covers 7 bases. Trimming at V came to 5 bases and at J to 4 bases, leaving 5 bases not matched to a gene. The CDR3 consists of 13 residues. Germline V gives CDR1 PRHDT, CDR2 FYEKMQ (reference sequence). The chain's CDR3 is CASSPRRGYEQYF. DNA of the CDR3: TGTGCCAGCAGCCCAAGGCGGGGGTACGAGCAGTACTTC.

The gene calls are TRBV5-6 and TRBJ2-7; TRBD2 might be the D (7 bases). The CDR3 is 19 residues long. Trimming removed 0 bases at V and 5 bases at J, with 27 bases between. Germline V gives CDR1 SGHDT, CDR2 YYEEEE. The CDR3 here is CASSLGSGRARAGADEQYF. The CDR3 nucleotides are TGTGCCAGCAGCTTGGGGAGTGGCAGGGCCAGGGCGGGGGCGGACGAGCAGTACTTC. Variable domain in full (rest from reference TRBV5-6 and TRBJ2-7): DAGVTQSPTHLIKTRGQQVTLRCSPKSGHDTVSWYQQALGQGPQFIFQYYEEEERQRGNFPDRFSGHQFPNYSSELNVNALLLGDSALYLCASSLGSGRARAGADEQYFGPGTRLTVT.

V gene TRBV5-1 combines with J gene TRBJ1-4, with TRBD1 identical over 8 bases. The CDR3 is 14 residues long. Germline V CDR1 and CDR2: SGHRS, YFSETQ. J gave up 8 bases and V 4 bases, and 7 bases lay outside the gene matches. CDR3 loop: CASSPDRVEEKLFF. In DNA, the CDR3 is TGCGCCAGCAGCCCGGACAGGGTAGAGGAAAAACTGTTTTTT.

V and J are TRBV19 and TRBJ2-3; D is perhaps TRBD1 (5 bases). From germline, CDR1 is LNHDA and CDR2 SQIVND (reference sequence). The germline V and J ends were trimmed by 5 bases and 1 base, with 7 bases remaining between them. This CDR3 is 13 amino acids long. The CDR3 loop is CASSLQGTDTQYF. The CDR3 DNA is TGTGCCAGTAGTTTACAGGGCACAGATACGCAGTATTTT.